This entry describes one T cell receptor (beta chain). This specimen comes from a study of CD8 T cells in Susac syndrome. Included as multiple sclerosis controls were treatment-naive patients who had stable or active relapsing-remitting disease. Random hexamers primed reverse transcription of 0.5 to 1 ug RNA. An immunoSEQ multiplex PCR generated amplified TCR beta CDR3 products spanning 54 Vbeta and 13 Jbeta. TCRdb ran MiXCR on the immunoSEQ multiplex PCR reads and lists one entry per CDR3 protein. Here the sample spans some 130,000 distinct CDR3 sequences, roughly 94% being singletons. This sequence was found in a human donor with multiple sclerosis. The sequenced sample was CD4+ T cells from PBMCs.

CDR3 in amino acids: CSGTSGGHTDTQYF. As DNA, the CDR3 is TGCAGCGGGACTAGCGGGGGACACACAGATACGCAGTATTTT. The rearrangement uses TRBV29-1 and TRBJ2-3; the match to TRBD2 covers 13 bases. Germline values: CDR1 SQVTM, CDR2 ANQGSEA. Trimming cost V 7 bases and J 2 bases; bases outside gene matches: 3. CDR3 size: 14 residues.